This T cell receptor (beta chain) was found in a study of T cell changes during pregnancy in multiple sclerosis. Per germline, CDR1 SGHKS and CDR2 YYEKEE (reference sequence). This CDR3 region has 15 residues. Between the trimmed V and J ends, which lost 4 bases and 1 base, there was a span of 12 bases. Sequencing used immunoSEQ multiplex PCR; TCRdb keeps in-frame clones, though not all of them. This sample has 50,000 to 65,000 clones, with 90% to 95% found just once. This receptor was obtained from a female donor with multiple sclerosis, enrolled in a pregnancy study. This chain uses TRBV5-5 with TRBJ1-5; weak D call: TRBD1 (5 bases). Source: CD8+ T cells from peripheral blood mononuclear cells, taken in the second trimester of pregnancy. DNA of the CDR3: TGTGCCAGCAGCCCGGCGGGGGAAAGCAATCAGCCCCAGCATTTT. It encodes CASSPAGESNQPQHF.